This T cell receptor beta chain came from a study of shared T cell receptors in the human thymus. TCRdb keeps only in-frame clones here, not all; method: immunoSEQ multiplex PCR. The sample yields under 700,000 clones, 70% to 80% seen once. The V and J ends lost 6 bases and 7 bases, in that order; junction bases with no gene match: 15. From germline, CDR1 is SNHLY and CDR2 FYNNEI. CDR3 length: 15 residues. In addition, the sample was reused for a study of human thymus T cells. That publication notes: It was healthy Finnish infants having corrective surgery for congenital heart defects who were the donors. Resections that were taken during corrective heart surgery supplied the thymus tissue. Thymic and blood repertoires appeared to show biased V and J gene usage. Related work showed strongly overlapping thymic repertoires across unrelated individuals.

J is TRBJ2-7 and V is TRBV2; 7 bases fit TRBD2. This TCR derives from a boy younger than two with a congenital heart defect. The specimen was thymocytes. CDR3 bases: TGTGCCAGCAGCCCCTCGGGGGGAGGGCCGTGGGAGCAGTACTTC. Residues: CASSPSGGGPWEQYF.